These 12 T cell receptor beta chains share one sample of origin, sequenced in a study of shared clonotypes between healthy human individuals. TCRdb's copy holds only in-frame clones and misses some; the assay was immunoSEQ multiplex PCR. The table records about 2.3 million clones, around 92% of them present only once. The sequenced material came from naive CD4+ T cells from PBMCs. As to subset: CD45RA+ positively selected. All receptors derive from a young man in good health. Some clones in this sample may be carry-over from other donors' samples.

The V call is TRBV4-2, the J call TRBJ2-1; maybe TRBD2 (5 bases). The CDR3 totals 14 residues. In germline, CDR1 is LGHNA, CDR2 YNFKEQ. Trimming removed 1 base from V and 9 bases from J, with 13 bases in between. The DNA for the CDR3 is TGTGCCAGCAGCCAAGTAAGGGAGTATCCTGAGCAGTTCTTC. This translates into CASSQVREYPEQFF.

The J gene is TRBJ2-3, the V gene TRBV29-1; D might be TRBD1 (5 bases). V was clipped by 6 bases and J by 3 bases, with 19 bases between them. The germline gives CDR1 SQVTM, CDR2 ANQGSEA. CDR3 length equals 15 residues. The CDR3 DNA reads TGCAGCGTCTCCGTGGGGCAGGGTATAACAGATACGCAGTATTTT. Its protein is CSVSVGQGITDTQYF.

The chain couples TRBV5-4 to TRBJ2-5; perhaps TRBD2 as D (6 bases). The CDR3 length is 14 residues. Trimming took 4 bases from V and 4 from J, leaving 14 bases between them. CDR1 SGHNT and CDR2 YYREEE come from the germline V gene (reference sequence). The CDR3: CASSTQVGGETQYF. In nucleotides, the CDR3 is TGTGCCAGCAGCACCCAGGTGGGGGGAGAGACCCAGTACTTC.

As to this clone: The sample has other DNA sequences that encode this CDR3 too. The DNA of the CDR3 is TGCGCCAGCAGCCCGGGAACAGGAGGCAATCAGCCCCAGCATTTT. It specifies CASSPGTGGNQPQHF. V usage is TRBV5-1 and J usage is TRBJ1-5, with D maybe TRBD1 (5 bases). The CDR3 runs to 15 residues. Germline V CDR1 and CDR2: SGHRS, YFSETQ. V lost 4 bases to trimming and J lost 2 bases, with 13 bases between them. Full variable domain (rest looked up from reference TRBV5-1 and TRBJ1-5): KAGVTQTPRYLIKTRGQQVTLSCSPISGHRSVSWYQQTPGQGLQFLFEYFSETQRNKGNFPGRFSGRQFSNSRSEMNVSTLELGDSALYLCASSPGTGGNQPQHFGDGTRLSIL.

The DNA for the CDR3 is TGTGCCAGCAGCTCAACCCCCATCCCTAGCGGGAGTACCTACAATGAGCAGTTCTTC. It encodes CASSSTPIPSGSTYNEQFF. J is TRBJ2-1 and V is TRBV7-3; 10 nucleotides line up with TRBD2. CDR3 length: 19 residues. V lost 4 bases and J lost 2; bases outside the gene matches: 14. The V gene's germline CDR1 is SGHTA and CDR2 FQGTGA.

This clone was detected only once. The CDR3 region is CASSYDPGQLYNEQFF. CDR3 coding DNA: TGCGCCAGCAGCTACGACCCGGGACAGCTCTACAATGAGCAGTTCTTC. V and J are TRBV5-1 and TRBJ2-1, with TRBD1 identical over 7 bases. The length of the CDR3 is 16 residues. The V and J ends lost 3 bases and 3 bases, in that order; junction bases with no gene match: 9. CDR1 is SGHRS, CDR2 YFSETQ, per germline. The full variable domain, with the rest looked up from reference TRBV5-1 and TRBJ2-1, is KAGVTQTPRYLIKTRGQQVTLSCSPISGHRSVSWYQQTPGQGLQFLFEYFSETQRNKGNFPGRFSGRQFSNSRSEMNVSTLELGDSALYLCASSYDPGQLYNEQFFGPGTRLTVL.

About this clone: The sample has other DNA sequences that encode this CDR3 too. The rearrangement joins TRBV28 to TRBJ2-2; D is unclear. Trimming stripped 3 bases from V and 6 bases from J, with 2 bases between. The germline V gene encodes CDR1 MDHEN and CDR2 SYDVKM. There are 11 residues in the CDR3. For the CDR3, the DNA is TGTGCCAGCAGTTTTCCCGGGGAGCTGTTTTTT. Translating gives CASSFPGELFF.

The chain links TRBV6-6 to TRBJ2-1, with D possibly matching TRBD2 (6 bases). The CDR3 is 14 amino acids. Trimming took off 4 bases at V and 8 bases at J, with 15 bases between the two ends. Germline V gives CDR1 MNHNY, CDR2 SVGAGI (reference sequence). As DNA, the CDR3 is TGTGCCAGCAGTTCCCCGGGACTCGGATATGAGCAGTTCTTC. Translating gives CASSSPGLGYEQFF.

With regard to this clone: Other nucleotide sequences in the sample specify the same CDR3. The gene calls are TRBV5-1 and TRBJ1-5; D possibly corresponds to TRBD1 (6 bases). The CDR3 is made up of 14 amino acids. Germline V CDR1 and CDR2: SGHRS, YFSETQ. With 0 bases removed from V and 7 bases from J, the gap between germline ends came to 11 bases. CDR3 in DNA: TGCGCCAGCAGCTTGGAACAGGGTGGACAGCCCCAGCATTTT. Translation gives CASSLEQGGQPQHF.

V gene TRBV5-6 combines with J gene TRBJ2-5, with a possible D match to TRBD2 (5 bases). Germline V gives CDR1 SGHDT, CDR2 YYEEEE. This CDR3 spans 14 amino acids. The V end lost 4 bases, the J end lost 2 bases, and 12 bases lay between the germline ends. The DNA for the CDR3 is TGTGCCAGCAGCAGGGCCCCGGGACAAGAGACCCAGTACTTC. Translating it yields CASSRAPGQETQYF.

The gene calls are TRBV6-1 and TRBJ1-2; possible D gene TRBD1, 6 bases. This CDR3 spans 14 amino acids. CDR1 is MNHNS, CDR2 SASEGT, per germline. The V gene lost 6 bases and the J gene lost 4 bases, with 15 bases spanning the gap. CDR3 DNA sequence: TGTGCCAGCAGCCCGTTGACAGGACGCTATGGCTACACCTTC. This sequence encodes CASSPLTGRYGYTF.

This sequence joins TRBV10-3 and TRBJ2-2; TRBD2 matches at 10 bases. The germline V gene has CDR1 ENHRY and CDR2 SYGVKD. Trimming at V came to 10 bases and at J to 2 bases, leaving 7 bases not matched to a gene. The CDR3 has 15 residues. The CDR3 reads CATAELAGNTGELFF. CDR3 nucleotide sequence: TGTGCCACCGCGGAACTAGCGGGAAACACCGGGGAGCTGTTTTTT.